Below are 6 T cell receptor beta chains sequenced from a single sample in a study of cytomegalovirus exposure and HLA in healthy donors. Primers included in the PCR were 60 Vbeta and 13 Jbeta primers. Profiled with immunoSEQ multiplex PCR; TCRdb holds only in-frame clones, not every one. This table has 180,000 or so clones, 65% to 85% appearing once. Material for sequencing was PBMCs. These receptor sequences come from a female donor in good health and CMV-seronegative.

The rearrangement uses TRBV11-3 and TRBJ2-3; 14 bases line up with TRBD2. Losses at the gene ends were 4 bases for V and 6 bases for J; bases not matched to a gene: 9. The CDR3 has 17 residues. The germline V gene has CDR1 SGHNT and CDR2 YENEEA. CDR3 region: CASSSGLAGEGWDTQYF. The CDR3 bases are TGTGCCAGCAGCTCGGGACTAGCGGGAGAGGGTTGGGATACGCAGTATTTT.

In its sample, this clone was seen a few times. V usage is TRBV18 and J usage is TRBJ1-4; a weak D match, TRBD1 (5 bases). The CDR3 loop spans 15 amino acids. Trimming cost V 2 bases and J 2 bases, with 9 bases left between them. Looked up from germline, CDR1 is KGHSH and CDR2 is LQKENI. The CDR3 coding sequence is TGTGCCAGCTCACCAGAAAGGGGTACTAATGAAAAACTGTTTTTT. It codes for CASSPERGTNEKLFF. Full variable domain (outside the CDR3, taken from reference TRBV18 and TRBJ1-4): NAGVMQNPRHLVRRRGQEARLRCSPMKGHSHVYWYRQLPEEGLKFMVYLQKENIIDESGMPKERFSAEFPKEGPSILRIQQVVRGDSAAYFCASSPERGTNEKLFFGSGTQLSVL.

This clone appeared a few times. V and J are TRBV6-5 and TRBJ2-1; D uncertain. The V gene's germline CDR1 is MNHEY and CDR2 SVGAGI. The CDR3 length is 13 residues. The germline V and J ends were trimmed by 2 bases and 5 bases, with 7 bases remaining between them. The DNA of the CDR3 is TGTGCCAGCAGTTACGGGCTAAACAATGAGCAGTTCTTC. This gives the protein CASSYGLNNEQFF.

Here the CDR3 DNA reads TGTGCCAGCAGTTCCTCACGACTAGCGGGAGGCCCCGGGGAGCTGTTTTTT. Amino acids: CASSSSRLAGGPGELFF. The gene calls are TRBV27 and TRBJ2-2; 13 positions agree with TRBD2. Trimming removed 4 bases from V and 6 bases from J; junction bases left unmatched: 8. Germline V CDR1 and CDR2: MNHEY, SMNVEV (reference sequence). The CDR3 consists of 17 residues.

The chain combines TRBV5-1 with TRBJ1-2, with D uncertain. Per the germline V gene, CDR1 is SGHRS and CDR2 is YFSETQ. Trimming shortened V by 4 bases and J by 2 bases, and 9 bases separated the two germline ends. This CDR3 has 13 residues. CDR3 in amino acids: CASSAERNYGYTF. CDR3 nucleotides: TGCGCCAGCAGCGCGGAGAGAAACTATGGCTACACCTTC.

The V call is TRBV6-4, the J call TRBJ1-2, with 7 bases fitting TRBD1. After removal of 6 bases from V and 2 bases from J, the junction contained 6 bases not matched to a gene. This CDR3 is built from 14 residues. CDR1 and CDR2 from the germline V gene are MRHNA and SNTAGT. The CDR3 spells CASSSGQLNYGYTF. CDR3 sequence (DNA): TGTGCCAGCAGCTCGGGACAGCTGAACTATGGCTACACCTTC.